The sequence of this TCR beta chain was determined in a study of shared clonotypes between healthy human individuals. Study-wide findings and caveats: How much donors shared clonotypes was expected to be affected by sequencing depth.

CDR1 and CDR2 (germline): SEHNR, FQNEAQ (reference sequence). CDR3 size: 14 residues. With 6 bases removed from V and 4 bases from J, the gap between germline ends came to 15 bases. About this clone: Its antigen is unknown.

Every subset had its genomic DNA shared out evenly among several immunoSEQ plates. Data came from immunoSEQ multiplex PCR; TCRdb stores just in-frame clones and leaves some out. This sample yields about 2,100,000 clones, of which approximately 94% are seen a single time; under 2% belongs to the top ten. It was CD45RO-negative cells, positively selected for CCR7, that made up naive CD8 cells, with terminally differentiated effector memory CD45RA+ cells excluded. The sequenced sample was naive CD8+ T cells from PBMCs. The V and J genes are TRBV7-9 and TRBJ1-1; no clear D gene. The TCR sequence derives from a man aged 18 to 29 in good health. Some clones in this sample may be carry-over from other donors' samples. CDR3 in amino acids: CASSKFIMATEAFF. In DNA, the CDR3 is TGTGCCAGCAGTAAATTTATAATGGCCACTGAAGCTTTCTTT.